These 5 T cell receptor beta chains originate from one sample sequenced in a study of T cell clones after liver transplantation. Generated by immunoSEQ multiplex PCR, the TCRdb table keeps only in-frame clones and is missing some. The profile shows roughly 100,000 clones, about 81% of them singletons. Here the sequenced sample was CD4+ T cells from blood, taken before liver transplant. These receptors came from a human donor who received a liver transplant.

The chain carries TRBV7-7 and TRBJ1-1, with TRBD1 matching 7 bases. In germline, CDR1 is SSHAT, CDR2 FNYEAQ (reference sequence). V shed 5 bases and J 1 base; nucleotides not matched to a gene: 1. The CDR3 contains 13 residues. As DNA, the CDR3 is TGTGCCAGCAGCCGGGACAGGAACACTGAAGCTTTCTTT. This gives the protein CASSRDRNTEAFF.

The rearrangement joins TRBV5-1 to TRBJ2-5; 8 bases fit TRBD2. The CDR3 sequence is 15 residues long. Germline V lookup: CDR1 SGHRS, CDR2 YFSETQ. Unmatched junction bases numbered 5, after V lost 0 bases and J lost 4 bases. CDR3 region: CASSLALSGRETQYF. Here the CDR3 DNA reads TGCGCCAGCAGCTTGGCTCTCAGCGGGAGAGAGACCCAGTACTTC.

The chain is built from TRBV11-2 and TRBJ1-5; 8 nucleotides match TRBD1. Losses at the gene ends were 3 bases for V and 6 bases for J; bases not matched to a gene: 1. This CDR3 is built from 13 residues. Germline CDR1 SGHAT, CDR2 FQNNGV. DNA of the CDR3: TGTGCCAGCAGCTTGGACAGGGCTCAGCCCCAGCATTTT. It specifies CASSLDRAQPQHF.

The CDR3 sequence is CASSSSWRDTQYF. The CDR3 DNA reads as TGTGCCAGCAGCTCCTCGTGGAGGGATACGCAGTATTTT. The chain has TRBV11-3 and TRBJ2-3; a weak D match, TRBD2 (5 bases). The ends were cut back, 4 bases at V and 6 bases at J, with 11 bases in the middle. The CDR3 has 13 amino acids. Germline CDR1 is SGHNT and CDR2 is YENEEA.

The chain links TRBV30 to TRBJ2-7, with a possible D match to TRBD2 (5 bases). This CDR3 has 12 amino acids. CDR1 GTSNPN and CDR2 SVGIG come from the germline V gene (reference sequence). Trimming stripped 2 bases from V and 6 bases from J, with 11 bases between. The CDR3 DNA is TGTGCCTGGAGTAAACAAGGAGGCGAGCAGTACTTC. Amino acids: CAWSKQGGEQYF.